The 9 T cell receptor beta chains given below trace back to one sample, sequenced in a study of shared clonotypes between healthy human individuals. Data came from immunoSEQ multiplex PCR; TCRdb stores just in-frame clones and leaves some out. The sample contains a few million clones, more than 85% of which appear only once. The sample taken for sequencing was naive CD4+ T cells from PBMCs. Specified subset: CD45RA+ positively selected. The source is a man aged 18 to 30 in good health. Some clones in this sample may be carry-over from other donors' samples.

The CDR3 here is CASSGYGGGQGNNQPQHF. The CDR3, as DNA: TGTGCCAGTAGTGGGTATGGTGGGGGACAGGGAAACAATCAGCCCCAGCATTTT. This chain connects TRBV19 to TRBJ1-5; TRBD1 aligns across 9 bases. This CDR3 has 18 residues. V lost 5 bases, J lost 3 bases, and 14 bases stayed unmatched. Germline V CDR1 and CDR2: LNHDA, SQIVND (reference sequence). Full variable domain (missing parts from reference TRBV19 and TRBJ1-5): DGGITQSPKYLFRKEGQNVTLSCEQNLNHDAMYWYRQDPGQGLRLIYYSQIVNDFQKGDIAEGYSVSREKKESFPLTVTSAQKNPTAFYLCASSGYGGGQGNNQPQHFGDGTRLSIL.

The gene calls are TRBV5-1 and TRBJ1-1; D is ambiguous. V was cut by 3 bases and J by 1 base, with 16 bases left in between. Per the germline V gene, CDR1 is SGHRS and CDR2 is YFSETQ. This CDR3 region has 16 residues. The CDR3 is CASSSQPGPGNTEAFF. The DNA of the CDR3 is TGCGCCAGCAGCTCCCAGCCGGGCCCGGGGAACACTGAAGCTTTCTTT. Drawing the rest from reference TRBV5-1 and TRBJ1-1, the complete variable domain is KAGVTQTPRYLIKTRGQQVTLSCSPISGHRSVSWYQQTPGQGLQFLFEYFSETQRNKGNFPGRFSGRQFSNSRSEMNVSTLELGDSALYLCASSSQPGPGNTEAFFGQGTRLTVV.

This sequence joins TRBV9 and TRBJ2-3; no reliable D call. The CDR3 contains 15 residues. The germline V gene has CDR1 SGDLS and CDR2 YYNGEE. Deletions cut 3 bases from V and 0 bases from J, with 11 bases between. In DNA, the CDR3 is TGTGCCAGCAGCGCGTCCCCCCACAGCACAGATACGCAGTATTTT. This gives the protein CASSASPHSTDTQYF.

In this sample, this clone turned up once. The chain combines TRBV11-2 with TRBJ1-4; D ambiguous. The length of the CDR3 is 14 residues. Germline assignment: CDR1 SGHAT and CDR2 FQNNGV. V lost 2 bases to trimming and J lost 7 bases, with 11 bases between them. CDR3 region: CASSLRSSAEKLFF. The CDR3 region has the DNA TGTGCCAGCAGCTTAAGGTCCAGTGCTGAAAAACTGTTTTTT.

The rearrangement links TRBV27 to TRBJ2-5; 8 nucleotides line up with TRBD1. With V trimmed by 4 bases and J by 4 bases, 8 bases remained unmatched. The length of the CDR3 is 15 residues. Looked up from germline, CDR1 is MNHEY and CDR2 is SMNVEV (reference sequence). As DNA, the CDR3 is TGTGCCAGCAGTTCCTCGGACAGGGATGGAGAGACCCAGTACTTC. Translating gives CASSSSDRDGETQYF.

As regards this clone: Other DNA sequences in this sample translate to the same CDR3. The rearrangement uses TRBV7-9 and TRBJ2-5; maybe TRBD2 (6 bases). Germline V CDR1 and CDR2: SEHNR, FQNEAQ (reference sequence). V was shortened by 1 base and J by 4 bases, with 10 bases between the two germline ends. The CDR3 is 14 residues long. CDR3 loop: CASSLGGGRETQYF. CDR3 nucleotide sequence: TGTGCCAGCAGCTTAGGAGGAGGGAGAGAGACCCAGTACTTC.

This clone was detected once. This chain links TRBV5-1 with TRBJ2-1; 14 nucleotides agree with TRBD2. The V gene's germline CDR1 is SGHRS and CDR2 YFSETQ. The CDR3 has 17 amino acids. Losses at the gene ends were 0 bases for V and 6 bases for J; bases not matched to a gene: 5. The CDR3, as DNA: TGCGCCAGCAGCTTGGGACTAGCGGGAGGGCCGGGCAATGAGCAGTTCTTC. Translation: CASSLGLAGGPGNEQFF.

This chain joins TRBV28 and TRBJ1-1; D might be TRBD1 (6 bases). V lost 4 bases and J 0 bases, leaving 18 bases between the germline ends. This CDR3 comprises 17 residues. Germline CDR1 is MDHEN and CDR2 is SYDVKM. In nucleotides, the CDR3 is TGTGCCAGCAGTTCCTATGACAGGCTGCTCATGAACACTGAAGCTTTCTTT. As protein: CASSSYDRLLMNTEAFF.

The chain employs TRBV7-3 and TRBJ2-1, with D maybe TRBD2 (6 bases). The CDR3 extends over 15 amino acids. The germline V gene encodes CDR1 SGHTA and CDR2 FQGTGA. Trimming took 5 bases from V and 3 from J, leaving 14 bases between them. The DNA of the CDR3 is TGTGCCAGCAGCCTAAATACGGGGGTCTACAATGAGCAGTTCTTC. The encoded protein is CASSLNTGVYNEQFF. Complete variable domain (other parts from reference TRBV7-3 and TRBJ2-1): GAGVSQTPSNKVTEKGKYVELRCDPISGHTALYWYRQSLGQGPEFLIYFQGTGAADDSGLPNDRFFAVRPEGSVSTLKIQRTERGDSAVYLCASSLNTGVYNEQFFGPGTRLTVL.